This T cell receptor (beta chain) originates from a study of cytomegalovirus exposure and HLA in healthy donors. The PCR had 60 Vbeta and 13 Jbeta primers. Per the original data handling: Unique TCR beta chains totaled some 81 million in a later count, with some 10 million of them shared. Assay: immunoSEQ multiplex PCR; the TCRdb copy retains only in-frame clones and omits some. For V, J and clone size, that table is used; D and trimming come from the DNA. The sample includes tens of thousands of clones, around 66% of them seen just once. The length of the CDR3 is 13 residues. V dropped 2 bases and J dropped 3 bases, with 8 bases sitting between them. CDR1 and CDR2 from the germline V gene are SQVTM and ANQGSEA.

V gene TRBV29-1 combines with J gene TRBJ2-1, with D tentatively TRBD1 (6 bases). Sample: PBMCs. The TCR originated in a male donor in good health and CMV-seropositive. CDR3 sequence reads: CSVERDIYNEQFF. Written as DNA, the CDR3 is TGCAGCGTTGAACGGGACATCTACAATGAGCAGTTCTTC.